These 24 T cell receptor beta chains originate from one sample sequenced in a study of shared T cell receptors in the human thymus. TCRdb's copy holds only in-frame clones and misses some; the assay was immunoSEQ multiplex PCR. This sample has hundreds of thousands of clones, with more than 85% found just once. The sequenced material came from thymocytes. Every receptor here comes from a human donor.

This clone was picked up one time. The genes are TRBV2 and TRBJ2-7; no reliable D call. The V end was cut by 10 bases, the J end by 2 bases, with 21 bases between. The CDR3 contains 15 residues. Germline V gives CDR1 SNHLY, CDR2 FYNNEI. The CDR3 is CANSQSSGGTYEQYF. The DNA of the CDR3 is TGTGCCAACTCCCAATCATCCGGCGGCACCTACGAGCAGTACTTC. Together with reference TRBV2 and TRBJ2-7, the CDR3 gives the full variable domain: EPEVTQTPSHQVTQMGQEVILRCVPISNHLYFYWYRQILGQKVEFLVSFYNNEISEKSEIFDDQFSVERPDGSNFTLKIRSTKLEDSAMYFCANSQSSGGTYEQYFGPGTRLTVT.

The J gene is TRBJ2-6, the V gene TRBV28; the match to TRBD1 covers 7 bases. The CDR3 loop spans 11 amino acids. Germline-derived CDR1 and CDR2 are MDHEN and SYDVKM. V gave up 5 bases and J gave up 17 bases; unmatched junction bases: 6. In nucleotides, the CDR3 is TGTGCCAGCAGTCCTCGGGACAGATTGACTTTC. Translating gives CASSPRDRLTF.

The rearrangement links TRBV30 to TRBJ1-2; D is unclear. CDR1 GTSNPN and CDR2 SVGIG come from the germline V gene (reference sequence). V was clipped by 4 bases and J by 12 bases, with 27 bases between them. The CDR3 is made up of 15 amino acids. The CDR3 region has the DNA TGTGCCTGGAATAGAATCCCTTGGGGAGGGAGTGTGAACACCTTC. Protein product: CAWNRIPWGGSVNTF. The full variable domain, rest sourced from reference TRBV30 and TRBJ1-2, is SQTIHQWPATLVQPVGSPLSLECTVEGTSNPNLYWYRQAAGRGLQLLFYSVGIGQISSEVPQNLSASRPQDRQFILSSKKLLLSDSGFYLCAWNRIPWGGSVNTFGSGTRLTVV.

This clone was seen just once. The CDR3 DNA reads TGCGCCAGCAGCCCTTTCCGACAGGAGGAAAAACTGTTTTTT. It codes for CASSPFRQEEKLFF. The genes are TRBV5-1 and TRBJ1-4; a possible D gene is TRBD1 (6 bases). Germline V gene sequence: CDR1 SGHRS, CDR2 YFSETQ. Between the trimmed V and J ends, which lost 4 bases and 8 bases, there was a span of 15 bases. This CDR3 has 14 residues.

The V call is TRBV5-5, the J call TRBJ2-7; no definite D call. The V end lost 4 bases, the J end lost 3 bases, and 11 bases lay between the germline ends. The CDR3 consists of 13 residues. Per germline, CDR1 SGHKS and CDR2 YYEKEE (reference sequence). In nucleotides, the CDR3 is TGTGCCAGCAGCGGAGCCCTCTGCTACGAGCAGTACTTC. Protein: CASSGALCYEQYF.

The CDR3 nucleotides read TGTGCCATCAGCTGGGACAGGGGTCGCCCTAACTATGGCTACACCTTC. Its translation is CAISWDRGRPNYGYTF. This chain links TRBV10-3 with TRBJ1-2; 10 nucleotides align to TRBD1. CDR1 is ENHRY, CDR2 SYGVKD, per germline. Trimming at V came to 6 bases and at J to 0 bases, leaving 7 bases not matched to a gene. The CDR3 loop spans 16 amino acids.

This sequence joins TRBV30 and TRBJ2-4; tentatively, D is TRBD1 (5 bases). V was shortened by 6 bases and J by 0 bases, with 12 bases between the two germline ends. This CDR3 is built from 14 residues. Germline V gene data show CDR1 as GTSNPN and CDR2 as SVGIG (reference sequence). This chain's CDR3 is CACRKGLAKNIQYF. CDR3 coding DNA: TGTGCCTGTCGGAAGGGGCTAGCCAAAAACATTCAGTACTTC. The full variable domain, completed using reference TRBV30 and TRBJ2-4, is SQTIHQWPATLVQPVGSPLSLECTVEGTSNPNLYWYRQAAGRGLQLLFYSVGIGQISSEVPQNLSASRPQDRQFILSSKKLLLSDSGFYLCACRKGLAKNIQYFGAGTRLSVL.

The chain is built from TRBV14 and TRBJ1-2; D is undetermined. Trimming shortened V by 1 base and J by 7 bases, and 10 bases separated the two germline ends. Germline values: CDR1 SGHDN, CDR2 FVKESK. CDR3 length: 13 residues. The CDR3 DNA follows: TGTGCCAGCAGCCAAGTATCCCTTGGTGGCTACACCTTC. Its protein product is CASSQVSLGGYTF.

This chain joins TRBV28 and TRBJ2-7; the D gene is possibly TRBD1 (5 bases). CDR1 is MDHEN and CDR2 is SYDVKM in the germline V gene. The V gene lost 5 bases and the J gene lost 3 bases, with 11 bases spanning the gap. The CDR3 is made up of 13 amino acids. CDR3 sequence: CASSLTGHYEQYF. The DNA for the CDR3 is TGTGCCAGCAGTCTTACAGGCCACTACGAGCAGTACTTC.

The chain links TRBV19 to TRBJ2-3; tentatively, D is TRBD1 or TRBD2 (5 bases each). Germline V gene lookup returns CDR1 LNHDA and CDR2 SQIVND (reference sequence). The CDR3 is made up of 16 amino acids. The germline V and J ends were trimmed by 0 bases and 6 bases, with 16 bases remaining between them. The CDR3 DNA reads TGTGCCAGTAGTATAGATTGGGACCCTCTTTTGGATACGCAGTATTTT. Its translation is CASSIDWDPLLDTQYF. Supplemented by reference TRBV19 and TRBJ2-3, the full variable domain reads DGGITQSPKYLFRKEGQNVTLSCEQNLNHDAMYWYRQDPGQGLRLIYYSQIVNDFQKGDIAEGYSVSREKKESFPLTVTSAQKNPTAFYLCASSIDWDPLLDTQYFGPGTRLTVL.

The J gene is TRBJ2-1, the V gene TRBV5-1; D remains ambiguous. Trimming removed 0 bases from V and 4 bases from J, with 17 bases in between. Germline V CDR1 and CDR2: SGHRS, YFSETQ. The CDR3 runs 17 residues. The CDR3 spells CASSLGRRYPSYNEQFF. The CDR3 DNA sequence: TGCGCCAGCAGCTTGGGGCGAAGGTACCCATCTTACAATGAGCAGTTCTTC. The full variable domain, its missing parts supplied by reference TRBV5-1 and TRBJ2-1, is KAGVTQTPRYLIKTRGQQVTLSCSPISGHRSVSWYQQTPGQGLQFLFEYFSETQRNKGNFPGRFSGRQFSNSRSEMNVSTLELGDSALYLCASSLGRRYPSYNEQFFGPGTRLTVL.

The chain has TRBV28 and TRBJ2-7; 9 bases match TRBD1. CDR3 length: 17 amino acids. CDR1 and CDR2 (germline): MDHEN, SYDVKM. Germline trimming cut 5 bases from V and 5 bases from J; bases unmatched to any gene: 16. This CDR3 is CASSVPGQGASKNEQYF. The DNA for the CDR3 is TGTGCCAGCAGTGTCCCGGGACAGGGAGCCTCAAAGAACGAGCAGTACTTC. Based on the CDR3 plus reference TRBV28 and TRBJ2-7, the full variable domain is DVKVTQSSRYLVKRTGEKVFLECVQDMDHENMFWYRQDPGLGLRLIYFSYDVKMKEKGDIPEGYSVSREKKERFSLILESASTNQTSMYLCASSVPGQGASKNEQYFGPGTRLTVT.

This clone was observed once. V is TRBV27 and J is TRBJ1-3, with 7 bases aligning to TRBD1. In germline, CDR1 is MNHEY, CDR2 SMNVEV (reference sequence). This CDR3 is 19 amino acids long. V lost 5 bases and J lost 0; bases outside the gene matches: 16. The CDR3 loop is CASSPTGQSSAISGNTIYF. The CDR3 nucleotides read TGTGCCAGCAGTCCCACGGGACAGTCCTCCGCCATCTCTGGAAACACCATATATTTT.

The CDR3 is CASSYSTVNTEAFF. The CDR3 coding sequence is TGTGCCAGCAGTTACTCGACGGTGAACACTGAAGCTTTCTTT. This rearrangement joins TRBV6-5 to TRBJ1-1; no clear D gene. CDR3 length equals 14 residues. The V and J ends lost 0 bases and 0 bases respectively, with 5 bases between them. Germline CDR1 MNHEY, CDR2 SVGAGI.

The genes are TRBV28 and TRBJ1-4, with a weak D call TRBD1 (6 bases). The CDR3 spans 14 residues. The germline gives CDR1 MDHEN, CDR2 SYDVKM. V lost 5 bases and J 8 bases, leaving 15 bases between the germline ends. The CDR3 coding sequence is TGTGCCAGCAGTCGAACAGGGTCGGAAGAAAAACTGTTTTTT. Its protein is CASSRTGSEEKLFF.

The chain couples TRBV28 to TRBJ2-1; TRBD2 might be the D (5 bases). The CDR3 loop spans 14 amino acids. Between the trimmed V and J ends, which lost 2 bases and 6 bases, there was a span of 11 bases. Germline-derived CDR1 and CDR2 are MDHEN and SYDVKM. DNA of the CDR3: TGTGCCAGCAGTTTAGACTACCCGCGCAATGAGCAGTTCTTC. It yields the protein CASSLDYPRNEQFF. The whole variable domain, filled in from reference TRBV28 and TRBJ2-1, reads DVKVTQSSRYLVKRTGEKVFLECVQDMDHENMFWYRQDPGLGLRLIYFSYDVKMKEKGDIPEGYSVSREKKERFSLILESASTNQTSMYLCASSLDYPRNEQFFGPGTRLTVL.

The V gene is TRBV5-6, the J gene TRBJ2-7, with D hard to call. The CDR3 is 15 residues long. V lost 1 base to trimming and J lost 1 base, with 12 bases between them. Per germline, CDR1 SGHDT and CDR2 YYEEEE. Here the CDR3 reads CASSLSLNSSYEQYF. CDR3 nucleotides: TGTGCCAGCAGCTTGAGTTTGAACAGTTCCTACGAGCAGTACTTC.

This chain uses TRBV21-1 with TRBJ2-7. TRBV21-1 has pseudogene status. CDR3 length equals 12 residues. CDR3 sequence reads: CASSKDGYEQYF. CDR3 bases: TGTGCCAGCAGCAAGGATGGGTACGAGCAGTACTTC.

This chain joins TRBV11-2 and TRBJ2-5; no clear D. V lost 5 bases to trimming and J lost 12 bases, with 16 bases between them. Germline V lookup: CDR1 SGHAT, CDR2 FQNNGV. This CDR3 has 12 amino acids. CDR3 loop: CASSRPLAAEYF. For the CDR3, the DNA is TGTGCCAGCAGCAGACCCCTGGCTGCCGAGTACTTC.

This chain joins TRBV19 and TRBJ2-5; D ambiguous. The CDR3 contains 12 residues. Germline lookup yields CDR1 LNHDA and CDR2 SQIVND (reference sequence). The V gene lost 5 bases and the J gene lost 7 bases, with 11 bases spanning the gap. DNA of the CDR3: TGTGCCAGTAGTCCCTATGATGGGACCCAGTACTTC. This translates into CASSPYDGTQYF.

The chain employs TRBV6-5 and TRBJ1-2; 7 nucleotides agree with TRBD1. The CDR3 runs 16 residues. CDR1 MNHEY and CDR2 SVGAGI come from the germline V gene. The junction had 16 bases not matched to a gene; V was cut back by 4 bases and J by 8 bases. CDR3 loop: CASSSIGGAASLGYTF. The DNA for the CDR3 is TGTGCCAGCAGTTCCATAGGGGGCGCGGCCAGTTTGGGCTACACCTTC.

This sequence joins TRBV14 and TRBJ1-1; 7 bases are a match to TRBD1. The CDR3 is 16 amino acids. V lost 3 bases and J lost 0; bases outside the gene matches: 7. The V gene's germline CDR1 is SGHDN and CDR2 FVKESK. CDR3 loop: CASSHLRTGLNTEAFF. The CDR3 DNA follows: TGTGCCAGCAGCCATCTACGGACAGGCCTGAACACTGAAGCTTTCTTT. Supplemented by reference TRBV14 and TRBJ1-1, the full variable domain reads EAGVTQFPSHSVIEKGQTVTLRCDPISGHDNLYWYRRVMGKEIKFLLHFVKESKQDESGMPNNRFLAERTGGTYSTLKVQPAELEDSGVYFCASSHLRTGLNTEAFFGQGTRLTVV.

This chain connects TRBV6-4 to TRBJ1-4, with no clear D. V was shortened by 0 bases and J by 3 bases, with 8 bases between the two germline ends. The CDR3 is made up of 15 amino acids. Germline V gives CDR1 MRHNA, CDR2 SNTAGT. The CDR3 DNA sequence: TGTGCCAGCAGTGACTCCGTAGGGTCTAATGAAAAACTGTTTTTT. Translating gives CASSDSVGSNEKLFF.

The rearrangement links TRBV19 to TRBJ2-6; D perhaps matches TRBD1 (5 bases). The CDR3 covers 14 residues. The ends were cut back, 7 bases at V and 4 bases at J, with 11 bases in the middle. The germline V gene encodes CDR1 LNHDA and CDR2 SQIVND (reference sequence). This CDR3 is CASKGRVGANVLTF. The DNA of the CDR3 is TGTGCCAGTAAGGGCAGGGTCGGGGCCAACGTCCTGACTTTC. Full variable domain (outside the CDR3, taken from reference TRBV19 and TRBJ2-6): DGGITQSPKYLFRKEGQNVTLSCEQNLNHDAMYWYRQDPGQGLRLIYYSQIVNDFQKGDIAEGYSVSREKKESFPLTVTSAQKNPTAFYLCASKGRVGANVLTFGAGSRLTVL.